This passage covers 28 T cell receptor beta chains from one sample sequenced in a study of CD8 T cells in Susac syndrome. With random hexamers, reverse transcription was performed on about 0.5 to 1 ug of RNA. TCRdb analysed the immunoSEQ multiplex PCR reads with MiXCR anew, one entry per CDR3 protein. The sample holds 150,000 to 200,000 distinct CDR3 sequences, roughly 92% seen once. Sequencing used CD4+ T cells from PBMCs. Receptors were obtained from a human donor with multiple sclerosis.

This chain connects TRBV12-3 or TRBV12-4 to TRBJ2-5; TRBD2 aligns across 7 bases. Trimming removed 6 bases from V and 1 base from J; junction bases left unmatched: 5. The CDR3 length is 14 residues. This CDR3 is CASRAIAGQETQYF. For the CDR3, the DNA is TGTGCCAGCAGGGCGATAGCGGGCCAAGAGACCCAGTACTTC.

The chain links TRBV20-1 to TRBJ1-5; TRBD1 might be the D (6 bases). Trimming pared 6 bases from V and 9 bases from J, leaving 18 bases between. Germline V CDR1 and CDR2: DFQATT, SNEGSKA (reference sequence). The CDR3 has 13 amino acids. The CDR3 sequence: CSAGPGGLGPQHF. The CDR3 nucleotides read TGCAGTGCCGGACCCGGGGGGCTAGGGCCCCAGCATTTT.

This clonotype is a singleton in its sample. The V gene is TRBV18, the J gene TRBJ1-5; TRBD1 might be the D (6 bases). Trimming removed 7 bases at V and 4 bases at J, with 17 bases between. The CDR3 has 15 amino acids. CDR1 KGHSH and CDR2 LQKENI come from the germline V gene. CDR3 DNA: TGTGCCAGCTTACCCCTAGGACAGTCGAATCAGCCCCAGCATTTT. It codes for CASLPLGQSNQPQHF.

The chain joins TRBV30 to TRBJ1-1; possibly TRBD1 for D (6 bases). There are 12 residues in the CDR3. The ends were cut back, 4 bases at V and 2 bases at J, with 8 bases in the middle. CDR1 GTSNPN and CDR2 SVGIG come from the germline V gene (reference sequence). The chain's CDR3 is CAWTGANTEAFF. As DNA, the CDR3 is TGTGCCTGGACAGGGGCCAACACTGAAGCTTTCTTT.

V is TRBV28 and J is TRBJ1-5; 7 positions match TRBD1. V lost 7 bases, J lost 6 bases, and 9 bases stayed unmatched. CDR1 and CDR2 (germline): MDHEN, SYDVKM. This CDR3 is 14 amino acids long. CDR3 residues: CASILTGAGQPQHF. The DNA for the CDR3 is TGTGCCAGCATTCTCACAGGGGCGGGTCAGCCCCAGCATTTT. Full variable domain (rest looked up from reference TRBV28 and TRBJ1-5): DVKVTQSSRYLVKRTGEKVFLECVQDMDHENMFWYRQDPGLGLRLIYFSYDVKMKEKGDIPEGYSVSREKKERFSLILESASTNQTSMYLCASILTGAGQPQHFGDGTRLSIL.

The rearrangement uses TRBV28 and TRBJ2-7; 9 bases map to TRBD1. The CDR3 length is 14 residues. Germline loops: CDR1 MDHEN, CDR2 SYDVKM. After removal of 4 bases from V and 7 bases from J, the junction contained 8 bases not matched to a gene. The CDR3 coding sequence is TGTGCCAGCAGTTCCGGGACAGGGTGGGAGGAGCAGTACTTC. Its translation is CASSSGTGWEEQYF.

This chain connects TRBV3-1 to TRBJ2-3; D gene ambiguous. Germline CDR1 is LGHDT and CDR2 is YNNKEL (reference sequence). The CDR3 is made up of 13 amino acids. V lost 1 base to trimming and J lost 8 bases, with 10 bases between them. DNA of the CDR3: TGTGCCAGCAGCCAAGGAGCGAGTGGTACGCAGTATTTT. It specifies CASSQGASGTQYF.

This clonotype has a single count. V usage is TRBV20-1 and J usage is TRBJ2-7, with 12 bases fitting TRBD2. Per germline, CDR1 DFQATT and CDR2 SNEGSKA (reference sequence). Trimming at V came to 7 bases and at J to 5 bases, leaving 6 bases not matched to a gene. CDR3 length: 13 amino acids. Here the CDR3 DNA reads TGCAGTGTAAGGACTAGCGGGGTGCACGAGCAGTACTTC. Amino acid sequence: CSVRTSGVHEQYF.

The CDR3 coding sequence is TGTGCCAGTAGTATGAGGAGGGTGGGTCAGCCCCAGCATTTT. This translates into CASSMRRVGQPQHF. This chain uses TRBV19 with TRBJ1-5; D is unclear. The CDR3 spans 14 residues. Germline lookup yields CDR1 LNHDA and CDR2 SQIVND (reference sequence). Trimming pared 3 bases from V and 6 bases from J, leaving 12 bases between.

In this sample, this clonotype turned up once. This chain joins TRBV14 and TRBJ2-2; D is unclear. V lost 7 bases and J 4 bases, leaving 10 bases between the germline ends. The germline CDR1 and CDR2 sequences are SGHDN and FVKESK. The CDR3 is made up of 13 amino acids. The CDR3 spells CASNRHGTGELFF. CDR3 sequence (DNA): TGTGCCAGCAACCGGCACGGCACCGGGGAGCTGTTTTTT.

The V gene is TRBV28, the J gene TRBJ2-7, with 7 bases matching TRBD1. CDR1 is MDHEN and CDR2 is SYDVKM in the germline V gene. Losses at the gene ends were 6 bases for V and 3 bases for J; bases not matched to a gene: 8. The CDR3 has 14 residues. The CDR3 here is CASSLPQGFYEQYF. CDR3 nucleotides: TGTGCCAGCAGCCTTCCACAGGGGTTCTACGAGCAGTACTTC.

This rearrangement joins TRBV20-1 to TRBJ1-4, with 7 bases identical to TRBD1. The germline V gene has CDR1 DFQATT and CDR2 SNEGSKA (reference sequence). V shed 0 bases, J shed 5 bases, and the junction held 6 bases outside the gene matches. The CDR3 length is 15 residues. The CDR3 region has the DNA TGCAGTGCTAGAGAGGCCGGGACAGTGAATGAAAAACTGTTTTTT. This codes for CSAREAGTVNEKLFF.

The DNA of the CDR3 is TGTGCCAGCACCTCCGGGGATCAGCCCCAGCATTTT. Its translation: CASTSGDQPQHF. This chain uses TRBV6-6 with TRBJ1-5; D gene uncertain. Trimming pared 7 bases from V and 5 bases from J, leaving 9 bases between. CDR1 is MNHNY and CDR2 is SVGAGI in the germline V gene (reference sequence). This CDR3 has 12 amino acids.

The V and J genes are TRBV5-1 and TRBJ2-5; D may match TRBD1 or TRBD2 (6 bases each). The germline V and J ends were trimmed by 0 bases and 6 bases, with 12 bases remaining between them. CDR1 is SGHRS, CDR2 YFSETQ, per germline. The CDR3 sequence is 14 residues long. The chain's CDR3 is CASSLEGGAKTQYF. DNA of the CDR3: TGCGCCAGCAGCTTGGAGGGGGGCGCGAAGACCCAGTACTTC. Combining the CDR3 with reference TRBV5-1 and TRBJ2-5 gives the whole variable domain KAGVTQTPRYLIKTRGQQVTLSCSPISGHRSVSWYQQTPGQGLQFLFEYFSETQRNKGNFPGRFSGRQFSNSRSEMNVSTLELGDSALYLCASSLEGGAKTQYFGPGTRLLVL.

The gene calls are TRBV15 and TRBJ2-3; TRBD2 aligns across 8 bases. There are 15 residues in the CDR3. Germline assignment: CDR1 LNHNV and CDR2 YYDKDF (reference sequence). V dropped 7 bases and J dropped 0; count of bases not matched to a gene: 6. For the CDR3, the DNA is TGTGCCACCACTTTAGCGGGGCAAAGCACAGATACGCAGTATTTT. Translated, it gives CATTLAGQSTDTQYF.

This sequence joins TRBV4-3 and TRBJ2-3; 8 nucleotides align to TRBD1. This CDR3 is 16 amino acids long. Germline loops: CDR1 LGHNA, CDR2 YSLEER. Losses at the gene ends were 0 bases for V and 4 bases for J; bases not matched to a gene: 6. DNA for the CDR3: TGCGCCAGCAGCCAAGATCGACAGGGGCAGGCAGATACGCAGTATTTT. It specifies CASSQDRQGQADTQYF.

The chain recombines TRBV12-5 with TRBJ2-7; no definite D call. The germline V gene has CDR1 LGHNT and CDR2 FRNRAP. Trimming removed 0 bases from V and 0 bases from J, with 12 bases in between. The CDR3 consists of 16 residues. CDR3 residues: CASGLVLGPSSYEQYF. The CDR3 nucleotides read TGTGCTAGTGGTTTGGTACTTGGCCCAAGCTCCTACGAGCAGTACTTC.

The rearrangement uses TRBV12-3 or TRBV12-4 and TRBJ1-5; D may be TRBD1 (6 bases). The CDR3 extends over 15 amino acids. Between the trimmed V and J ends, which lost 3 bases and 6 bases, there was a span of 15 bases. The CDR3 sequence is CASSFNRVGAQPQHF. The CDR3 nucleotides are TGTGCCAGCAGTTTCAACAGGGTTGGGGCTCAGCCCCAGCATTTT.

V is TRBV21-1 and J is TRBJ2-3; the table gives TRBD1 as D, unverified against the DNA. TRBV21-1 is a recognized pseudogene. The CDR3 runs to 16 residues. The CDR3 sequence: CASSNVLALGADTQYF. CDR3 coding DNA: TGTGCCAGCAGCAACGTCCTAGCTTTGGGGGCAGATACGCAGTATTTT.

The chain recombines TRBV28 with TRBJ2-7; D gene uncertain. CDR1 MDHEN and CDR2 SYDVKM come from the germline V gene. Trimming left V 9 bases short and J 0 bases short, with 9 bases between. This CDR3 comprises 12 residues. The chain's CDR3 is CASTRSSYEQYF. The CDR3 DNA is TGTGCCAGTACACGGAGCTCCTACGAGCAGTACTTC.

As DNA, the CDR3 is TGTGCCAGCAGCTTTGACAGGGCCGAGCAGTACTTC. It specifies CASSFDRAEQYF. The gene calls are TRBV13 and TRBJ2-7, with 7 bases matching TRBD1. CDR3 length equals 12 residues. Germline CDR1 reads PRHDT; CDR2 reads FYEKMQ (reference sequence). After removal of 3 bases from V and 6 bases from J, the junction contained 2 bases not matched to a gene.

The chain combines TRBV6-6 with TRBJ1-6, with 8 nucleotides matching TRBD1. Trimming removed 2 bases from V and 6 bases from J; junction bases left unmatched: 6. Germline V lookup: CDR1 MNHNY, CDR2 SVGAGI (reference sequence). The CDR3 sequence is 16 residues long. The CDR3 DNA reads TGTGCCAGCAGTTACGTTTTTGGACAGGGTAATTCACCCCTCCACTTT. Amino acid sequence: CASSYVFGQGNSPLHF.

This chain connects TRBV7-6 to TRBJ2-2; a possible D gene is TRBD1 (6 bases). The CDR3 contains 15 residues. V shed 1 base and J shed 3 bases, with 9 bases lying between them. Germline V lookup: CDR1 SGHVS, CDR2 FNYEAQ. The CDR3 sequence is CASSLGNRDTGELFF. The CDR3 DNA is TGTGCCAGCAGCTTAGGCAACAGGGACACCGGGGAGCTGTTTTTT.

The chain employs TRBV20-1 and TRBJ2-1; 8 nucleotides agree with TRBD2. The V segment lost 3 bases and the J segment 9 bases; nucleotides outside the gene matches: 13. This CDR3 spans 15 amino acids. Per the germline V gene, CDR1 is DFQATT and CDR2 is SNEGSKA (reference sequence). The chain's CDR3 is CSASPGGFGRGEQFF. As DNA, the CDR3 is TGCAGTGCTAGCCCGGGGGGCTTCGGGAGGGGTGAGCAGTTCTTC.

The V gene is TRBV10-3, the J gene TRBJ2-3; D unclear. CDR1 ENHRY and CDR2 SYGVKD come from the germline V gene. Trimming left V 6 bases short and J 1 base short, with 14 bases between. The CDR3 runs to 15 residues. The chain's CDR3 is CAISQNPSGTDTQYF. The CDR3 region has the DNA TGTGCCATCAGCCAAAACCCCAGTGGCACAGATACGCAGTATTTT.

The V gene is TRBV5-4, the J gene TRBJ1-2; D not certain. The CDR3 length is 15 residues. Between the trimmed V and J ends, which lost 4 bases and 3 bases, there was a span of 16 bases. Germline V CDR1 and CDR2: SGHNT, YYREEE (reference sequence). The CDR3 region is CASSAAPKGDYGYTF. DNA of the CDR3: TGTGCCAGCAGCGCGGCCCCCAAGGGCGACTATGGCTACACCTTC.

The chain carries TRBV5-1 and TRBJ2-5, with TRBD1 matching over 10 bases. Looked up from germline, CDR1 is SGHRS and CDR2 is YFSETQ. There are 15 residues in the CDR3. Trimming at V came to 4 bases and at J to 5 bases, leaving 8 bases not matched to a gene. Here the CDR3 DNA reads TGCGCCAGCAGCCCGGGGACAGGGGTGGATGAGACCCAGTACTTC. Translated, it gives CASSPGTGVDETQYF. The entire variable domain, with the rest obtained from reference TRBV5-1 and TRBJ2-5, is as follows: KAGVTQTPRYLIKTRGQQVTLSCSPISGHRSVSWYQQTPGQGLQFLFEYFSETQRNKGNFPGRFSGRQFSNSRSEMNVSTLELGDSALYLCASSPGTGVDETQYFGPGTRLLVL.

The genes are TRBV7-2 and TRBJ2-4; D is ambiguous. Germline V gene lookup returns CDR1 SGHTA and CDR2 FQGNSA. With 5 bases removed from V and 6 bases from J, the gap between germline ends came to 8 bases. The CDR3 is 12 amino acids. Here the CDR3 reads CASSPGGNIQYF. The CDR3 bases are TGTGCCAGCAGCCCGGGCGGAAACATTCAGTACTTC.